One sample yielded the 23 T cell receptor beta chains listed below, sequenced in a study of human CD8 memory T cell subsets. Production of TCR beta libraries used UMI-labeled 5' RACE as the method. From the 5' RACE reads, TCRdb lists one entry per CDR3 protein and no DNA. With roughly 10,000 distinct CDR3 sequences in the sample, the ten largest clones hold 20%. The term TPEX covered CCR7+ PD-1+ TIGIT+ early memory CD8+ T cells that had exhausted-like traits. Sequenced sample: CD8+ T cells from PBMCs. The receptors originated from a human donor in good health.

This chain joins TRBV21-1 and TRBJ2-1; absent DNA, TCRdb's TRBD2 call cannot be checked. TRBV21-1 corresponds to a pseudogene. The length of the CDR3 is 22 residues. CDR3 sequence: CASSKVGQPLAGGLYSYNEQFF.

The V gene is TRBV20-1, the J gene TRBJ2-7; TCRdb indicates TRBD1, and absent DNA this call remains unverified. The CDR3 is 15 amino acids. The V gene's germline CDR1 is DFQATT and CDR2 SNEGSKA (reference sequence). CDR3 protein: CSARSIAGLSYEQYF.

The chain links TRBV7-2 to TRBJ1-3; as DNA is missing, the TRBD1 call by TCRdb cannot be tested. The CDR3 covers 14 residues. The germline CDR1 and CDR2 sequences are SGHTA and FQGNSA. The CDR3 protein is CASSPGTTGNTIYF.

The CDR3 loop reads CSVQLPGLAASSYEQYF. This sequence joins TRBV20-1 and TRBJ2-7; lacking DNA, the TRBD2 call made by TCRdb goes unchecked. CDR3 size: 17 residues. The germline gives CDR1 DFQATT, CDR2 SNEGSKA (reference sequence).

This chain links TRBV10-3 with TRBJ1-5. Germline values: CDR1 ENHRY, CDR2 SYGVKD. CDR3 length equals 13 residues. This CDR3 reads CAISEEVLTPQHF.

The rearrangement joins TRBV7-9 to TRBJ2-1; TCRdb gives TRBD1 as the D gene, but with no DNA this cannot be confirmed. Germline lookup yields CDR1 SEHNR and CDR2 FQNEAQ (reference sequence). The CDR3 has 15 amino acids. The CDR3 spells CASSPPRTSYNEQFF.

The chain is built from TRBV28 and TRBJ2-7; TCRdb gives TRBD1 as the D gene, but with no DNA this cannot be confirmed. CDR1 and CDR2 (germline): MDHEN, SYDVKM. The CDR3 length is 15 residues. This CDR3 reads CASSLTAESSYEQYF.

The chain joins TRBV7-9 to TRBJ1-1. Germline values: CDR1 SEHNR, CDR2 FQNEAQ (reference sequence). The CDR3 covers 14 residues. The CDR3 loop is CASSLEGTNTEAFF.

The chain uses TRBV6-2 or TRBV6-3 and TRBJ2-7; TCRdb calls TRBD1, which cannot be checked without DNA. The CDR3 has 16 amino acids. CDR1 and CDR2 from the germline V gene are MNHEY and SVGEGT. CDR3 region: CASSYGSGTGDHEQYF.

The V call is TRBV13, the J call TRBJ2-1; no DNA is available, so the TRBD1 call from TCRdb remains unchecked. Looked up from germline, CDR1 is PRHDT and CDR2 is FYEKMQ (reference sequence). The CDR3 extends over 14 amino acids. CDR3 sequence reads: CASSEDRYHNEQFF.

The chain employs TRBV5-6 and TRBJ2-2; TCRdb gives TRBD1 as the D gene, but with no DNA this cannot be confirmed. The germline CDR1 and CDR2 sequences are SGHDT and YYEEEE. The CDR3 has 16 amino acids. CDR3 loop: CASSLRDTENTGELFF.

The rearrangement uses TRBV20-1 and TRBJ2-7; the TRBD1 assignment by TCRdb is unverifiable without DNA. CDR3 length equals 16 residues. In germline, CDR1 is DFQATT, CDR2 SNEGSKA (reference sequence). The CDR3 spells CSARAPGGDRPYEQYF.

V usage is TRBV27 and J usage is TRBJ1-1. Per the germline V gene, CDR1 is MNHEY and CDR2 is SMNVEV (reference sequence). The CDR3 has 13 amino acids. The CDR3: CASSFSLSREAFF.

This clonotype shows up as medium-sized by frequency. This chain connects TRBV29-1 to TRBJ2-3. This CDR3 comprises 12 residues. The germline CDR1 and CDR2 sequences are SQVTM and ANQGSEA. The CDR3 region is CSVERLADTQYF.

By frequency, this clonotype is medium-sized (0.01 to 0.1%). V usage is TRBV7-2 and J usage is TRBJ1-3. The CDR3 sequence is 15 residues long. Germline loops: CDR1 SGHTA, CDR2 FQGNSA. CDR3 amino acids: CASSPTQGFGNTIYF.

By frequency, this clonotype is medium-sized. The rearrangement joins TRBV7-8 to TRBJ2-5; checking the TCRdb D call of TRBD1 is not possible without DNA. This CDR3 region has 12 residues. The germline gives CDR1 SGHVS, CDR2 FQNEAQ. This CDR3 reads CASDRVGETQYF.

The CDR3 sequence is CASSSLPGQGMGSYNSPLHF. The chain combines TRBV7-6 with TRBJ1-6; TCRdb returns TRBD1, unconfirmable since there is no DNA. From germline, CDR1 is SGHVS and CDR2 FNYEAQ. CDR3 size: 20 residues.

This chain joins TRBV20-1 and TRBJ2-7; the TCRdb D gene call, TRBD1, has no DNA to confirm it. The V gene's germline CDR1 is DFQATT and CDR2 SNEGSKA (reference sequence). This CDR3 is built from 15 residues. The CDR3 reads CSASFNRDGMYEQYF.

V is TRBV12-3 or TRBV12-4 and J is TRBJ2-7; TCRdb outputs TRBD2, but without DNA this stays unchecked. This CDR3 comprises 13 residues. This chain's CDR3 is CASNSGGAYEQYF.

Frequency places this clonotype as large (0.1 to 1%). The rearrangement uses TRBV20-1 and TRBJ2-1; there is no DNA to check the TCRdb D call of TRBD1. The CDR3 is 17 amino acids. From germline, CDR1 is DFQATT and CDR2 SNEGSKA (reference sequence). This CDR3 reads CSASGLSISSSYNEQFF.

The V and J genes are TRBV24-1 and TRBJ2-7. This CDR3 spans 11 amino acids. Per germline, CDR1 KGHDR and CDR2 SFDVKD. This chain's CDR3 is CATSASSEQYF.

The chain employs TRBV5-5 and TRBJ1-4; the TRBD1 assignment by TCRdb is unverifiable without DNA. The CDR3 extends over 14 amino acids. Germline CDR1 and CDR2: SGHKS and YYEKEE (reference sequence). The CDR3 sequence: CASSLRQANEKLFF.

This chain connects TRBV10-3 to TRBJ2-6; TCRdb outputs TRBD1, but without DNA this stays unchecked. This CDR3 is 14 amino acids long. Per the germline V gene, CDR1 is ENHRY and CDR2 is SYGVKD. The CDR3 sequence is CAISQGAGANVLTF.